A single sample is the source of the 30 T cell receptor beta chains below, sequenced in a study of cytomegalovirus exposure and HLA in healthy donors. The PCR used 60 Vbeta and 13 Jbeta primers. The protocol was immunoSEQ multiplex PCR, while the TCRdb copy is restricted to in-frame clones and leaves out a portion. Found here are more than 130,000 clones, about 76% of them singletons; the top ten hold approximately 4%. The sample consisted of PBMCs. The receptors come from a man between 18 and 35 years old in good health and CMV-seronegative.

This clone has more than one count but fewer than ten. The V call is TRBV6-6, the J call TRBJ1-5, with D perhaps TRBD1 (6 bases). In germline, CDR1 is MNHNY, CDR2 SVGAGI (reference sequence). Trimming left V 2 bases short and J 4 bases short, with 15 bases between. CDR3 length: 16 residues. CDR3 DNA: TGTGCCAGCAGTTACAATCCCAGGGGATCAAATCAGCCCCAGCATTTT. Protein: CASSYNPRGSNQPQHF.

The chain recombines TRBV19 with TRBJ1-2; a weak D match, TRBD1 (5 bases). V lost 5 bases, J lost 6 bases, and 13 bases lay in between. Germline assignment: CDR1 LNHDA and CDR2 SQIVND (reference sequence). This CDR3 is 13 amino acids long. CDR3 in amino acids: CASSLPGPNGYTF. For the CDR3, the DNA is TGTGCCAGTAGTCTACCAGGGCCGAATGGCTACACCTTC.

This clone came up a few times. The chain combines TRBV4-2 with TRBJ2-7, with D unresolved. CDR3 size: 14 residues. V was clipped by 2 bases and J by 3 bases, with 11 bases between them. The V gene's germline CDR1 is LGHNA and CDR2 YNFKEQ. The CDR3 bases are TGTGCCAGCAGCCAACCTACAGAATACTACGAGCAGTACTTC. This encodes CASSQPTEYYEQYF.

This sequence joins TRBV5-4 and TRBJ1-1, with D perhaps TRBD1 (6 bases). The ends were cut back, 2 bases at V and 5 bases at J, with 10 bases in the middle. Looked up from germline, CDR1 is SGHNT and CDR2 is YYREEE (reference sequence). The CDR3 consists of 13 residues. The CDR3 bases are TGTGCCAGCAGCTTCAGGGGCGGAACTGAAGCTTTCTTT. Protein sequence: CASSFRGGTEAFF.

The rearrangement links TRBV30 to TRBJ1-6, with a tentative D call TRBD1 (5 bases). The germline gives CDR1 GTSNPN, CDR2 SVGIG (reference sequence). The CDR3 sequence is 13 residues long. The germline V and J ends were trimmed by 6 bases and 8 bases, with 14 bases remaining between them. The CDR3, as DNA: TGTGCCTGCCCGGCAGGGTCGGATTCACCCCTCCACTTT. This translates into CACPAGSDSPLHF.

As regards this clone: Other DNA sequences from this sample encode an identical CDR3 as well. The chain couples TRBV21-1 to TRBJ2-7; the table calls TRBD2, which could not be checked here. TRBV21-1 is recorded as a pseudogene. The CDR3 length is 17 residues. The CDR3 nucleotides are TGTGCCAGCATTGACCAGCGGAAACTAGTTTGTTTCTACGAACAGTACTTC. It encodes CASIDQRKLVCFYEQYF.

V and J are TRBV5-1 and TRBJ2-7, with 9 nucleotides matching TRBD2. Germline V gene data show CDR1 as SGHRS and CDR2 as YFSETQ. Losses at the gene ends were 1 base for V and 2 bases for J; bases not matched to a gene: 1. The CDR3 totals 14 residues. The CDR3 region has the DNA TGCGCCAGCAGCTTGAGCGGGGGGCCCTACGAGCAGTACTTC. Residues: CASSLSGGPYEQYF.

CDR3 nucleotides: TGCGCCAGCCCTAAACTAAACTGCCCCTCGAGGGATTCCTACGAGCAGTACTTC. It translates to CASPKLNCPSRDSYEQYF. The V and J genes are TRBV23-1 and TRBJ2-7; D may be TRBD2 (5 bases). TRBV23-1 is annotated as an ORF whose role is uncertain. The V and J ends lost 8 bases and 1 base respectively, with 27 bases between them. The CDR3 is 18 residues long.

The chain uses TRBV27 and TRBJ2-7; 7 bases agree with TRBD1. The trim removed 3 bases at V and 2 bases at J, leaving 10 bases unmatched. The CDR3 has 16 amino acids. Germline values: CDR1 MNHEY, CDR2 SMNVEV (reference sequence). Here the CDR3 reads CASSFSTGTLTYEQYF. CDR3 in DNA: TGTGCCAGCAGTTTTTCGACAGGGACGTTGACCTACGAGCAGTACTTC.

The CDR3: CASSMTSTSIGELFF. The CDR3 DNA reads as TGTGCCAGCAGCATGACTAGTACCAGCATCGGGGAGCTGTTTTTT. The V call is TRBV7-9, the J call TRBJ2-2, with a weak D call TRBD2 (6 bases). The CDR3 runs to 15 residues. Trimming removed 5 bases from V and 7 bases from J, with 17 bases in between. CDR1 is SEHNR, CDR2 FQNEAQ, per germline (reference sequence).

There are a few counts of this clone. The rearrangement links TRBV5-5 to TRBJ2-3; 11 bases are shared with TRBD2. V lost 0 bases and J lost 5; bases outside the gene matches: 14. The germline gives CDR1 SGHKS, CDR2 YYEKEE (reference sequence). This CDR3 is built from 19 residues. The CDR3 is CASSLGDGMTSGVGDTQYF. The CDR3, as DNA: TGTGCCAGCAGCTTGGGGGATGGGATGACTAGCGGGGTTGGAGATACGCAGTATTTT.

The rearrangement uses TRBV19 and TRBJ2-3; possibly TRBD2 for D (5 bases). Germline values: CDR1 LNHDA, CDR2 SQIVND (reference sequence). V gave up 1 base and J gave up 3 bases, with 11 bases separating them. This CDR3 contains 15 residues. The CDR3 DNA reads TGTGCCAGTAGTATAGTACTAGGAAGAACAGATACGCAGTATTTT. Translation: CASSIVLGRTDTQYF. The full variable domain, rest sourced from reference TRBV19 and TRBJ2-3, is DGGITQSPKYLFRKEGQNVTLSCEQNLNHDAMYWYRQDPGQGLRLIYYSQIVNDFQKGDIAEGYSVSREKKESFPLTVTSAQKNPTAFYLCASSIVLGRTDTQYFGPGTRLTVL.

This chain connects TRBV19 to TRBJ2-7; D perhaps matches TRBD1 (5 bases). Germline values: CDR1 LNHDA, CDR2 SQIVND (reference sequence). The germline V and J ends were trimmed by 4 bases and 3 bases, with 16 bases remaining between them. There are 15 residues in the CDR3. The CDR3 DNA reads as TGTGCCAGTAGTAAAGGGGATCCAATGTACTACGAGCAGTACTTC. This gives the protein CASSKGDPMYYEQYF.

The gene calls are TRBV7-4 and TRBJ2-1, with 12 bases identical to TRBD2. CDR1 is SGHVT and CDR2 is SQSDAQ in the germline V gene. This CDR3 comprises 18 residues. Trimming took 4 bases from V and 1 from J; bases not matched to a gene: 8. DNA for the CDR3: TGTGCCAGCAGCTGCGCCGGGACTAGCGGGCAGTCCTACAATGAGCAGTTCTTC. Its translation: CASSCAGTSGQSYNEQFF. The complete variable domain, with remaining parts taken from reference TRBV7-4 and TRBJ2-1, reads GAGVSQSPRYKVAKRGRDVALRCDSISGHVTLYWYRQTLGQGSEVLTYSQSDAQRDKSGRPSGRFSAERPERSVSTLKIQRTEQGDSAVYLCASSCAGTSGQSYNEQFFGPGTRLTVL.

The genes are TRBV5-1 and TRBJ2-2; possible D gene TRBD2, 5 bases. CDR1 is SGHRS and CDR2 is YFSETQ in the germline V gene. The V and J ends lost 2 bases and 5 bases respectively, with 10 bases between them. The CDR3 spans 14 residues. The CDR3 nucleotides read TGCGCCAGCAGCTTTAAAGGGAGTACCGGGGAGCTGTTTTTT. This sequence encodes CASSFKGSTGELFF.

The V call is TRBV6-6, the J call TRBJ2-1, with 12 bases aligning to TRBD2. V shed 0 bases, J shed 6 bases, and the junction held 0 bases outside the gene matches. Germline assignment: CDR1 MNHNY and CDR2 SVGAGI (reference sequence). The CDR3 is 15 residues long. This CDR3 is CASSYSTSGSNEQFF. The CDR3 DNA is TGTGCCAGCAGTTACTCGACTAGCGGGAGCAATGAGCAGTTCTTC.

This chain links TRBV4-1 with TRBJ1-1; D may be TRBD1 (6 bases). This CDR3 region has 17 residues. Trimming removed 3 bases at V and 0 bases at J, with 17 bases between. The germline gives CDR1 MGHRA, CDR2 YSYEKL. CDR3 in DNA: TGCGCCAGCAGCCACGCGGGCGCTAGGGGGTTGAACACTGAAGCTTTCTTT. It specifies CASSHAGARGLNTEAFF.

The V call is TRBV10-2, the J call TRBJ2-1; no reliable D call. Germline V lookup: CDR1 WSHSY, CDR2 SAAADI. This CDR3 has 14 residues. V gave up 7 bases and J gave up 0 bases, with 10 bases separating them. CDR3 nucleotide sequence: TGCGCCAGCAATCCTGCAGTCTCCTACAATGAGCAGTTCTTC. The encoded protein is CASNPAVSYNEQFF.

This rearrangement joins TRBV19 to TRBJ2-6, with 10 bases aligning to TRBD1. The germline V gene has CDR1 LNHDA and CDR2 SQIVND (reference sequence). This CDR3 spans 22 amino acids. Trimming took 6 bases from V and 0 from J; bases not matched to a gene: 20. The CDR3 DNA reads as TGTGCCAGTAGCTCCGTACGTGGGGCGACAGGGGGCTCCTACTCTGGGGCCAACGTCCTGACTTTC. It specifies CASSSVRGATGGSYSGANVLTF.

The chain uses TRBV15 and TRBJ2-7; possibly TRBD1 for D (5 bases). Germline V gene sequence: CDR1 LNHNV, CDR2 YYDKDF (reference sequence). This CDR3 has 13 amino acids. Trimming shortened V by 0 bases and J by 6 bases, and 9 bases separated the two germline ends. CDR3 sequence: CATSRDRQFEQYF. CDR3 in DNA: TGTGCCACCAGCAGAGATCGACAGTTCGAGCAGTACTTC.

This chain connects TRBV19 to TRBJ1-1, with a possible D match to TRBD1 (5 bases). This CDR3 is built from 17 residues. CDR1 is LNHDA and CDR2 is SQIVND in the germline V gene (reference sequence). V lost 3 bases and J 3 bases, leaving 20 bases between the germline ends. This chain's CDR3 is CASSMDGQGGRHTEAFF. The CDR3 nucleotides are TGTGCCAGTAGTATGGATGGCCAGGGAGGGCGGCACACTGAAGCTTTCTTT.

The CDR3 spells CASSVGGQLYEQYF. The CDR3 region has the DNA TGTGCCAGCAGCGTTGGAGGACAGCTTTACGAGCAGTACTTC. The genes are TRBV9 and TRBJ2-7; D is perhaps TRBD1 (6 bases). The CDR3 is made up of 14 amino acids. Germline V gene sequence: CDR1 SGDLS, CDR2 YYNGEE. V lost 2 bases, J lost 4 bases, and 13 bases lay in between.

This chain uses TRBV27 with TRBJ1-5; 8 nucleotides line up with TRBD1. V lost 3 bases and J lost 11; bases outside the gene matches: 9. There are 14 residues in the CDR3. The germline V gene encodes CDR1 MNHEY and CDR2 SMNVEV (reference sequence). The CDR3 DNA sequence: TGTGCCAGCAGTTTTCAGGACAGGGTTCATACCCAGCATTTT. It yields the protein CASSFQDRVHTQHF.

The chain couples TRBV4-1 to TRBJ2-7; D is perhaps TRBD1 (6 bases). Trimming took 0 bases from V and 2 from J, leaving 14 bases between them. This CDR3 has 16 residues. Germline CDR1 MGHRA, CDR2 YSYEKL. CDR3 nucleotides: TGCGCCAGCAGCCAAGAACCTCAGGGGTTCCCCTACGAGCAGTACTTC. It is translated as CASSQEPQGFPYEQYF.

The chain has TRBV27 and TRBJ2-2; D not certain. V lost 0 bases, J lost 2 bases, and 13 bases lay in between. Per the germline V gene, CDR1 is MNHEY and CDR2 is SMNVEV (reference sequence). There are 17 residues in the CDR3. CDR3: CASSLSVETHNTGELFF. CDR3 sequence (DNA): TGTGCCAGCAGTTTATCTGTCGAGACTCATAACACCGGGGAGCTGTTTTTT.

V gene TRBV28 combines with J gene TRBJ2-7; tentative D call: TRBD2 (5 bases). The V end lost 6 bases, the J end lost 2 bases, and 20 bases lay between the germline ends. The CDR3 is 16 residues long. Germline CDR1 is MDHEN and CDR2 is SYDVKM. CDR3 DNA sequence: TGTGCCAGCAGCTCCGCATCTAGCCGGAGGACCTACGAGCAGTACTTC. Translating gives CASSSASSRRTYEQYF.

The gene calls are TRBV13 and TRBJ2-7; 14 bases are a match to TRBD2. CDR1 is PRHDT and CDR2 is FYEKMQ in the germline V gene (reference sequence). This CDR3 is built from 17 residues. Germline trimming cut 2 bases from V and 1 base from J; bases unmatched to any gene: 4. CDR3 protein: CASSLPTSGRASYEQYF. CDR3 DNA: TGTGCCAGCAGCTTACCGACTAGCGGGAGGGCATCCTACGAGCAGTACTTC.

This sequence joins TRBV11-2 and TRBJ2-7, with D perhaps matching TRBD2 (5 bases). Germline loops: CDR1 SGHAT, CDR2 FQNNGV. The CDR3 contains 17 residues. Deletions cut 2 bases from V and 0 bases from J, with 17 bases between. In nucleotides, the CDR3 is TGTGCCAGCAGCTTATGGGCCGGGGAAGGGAGCTCCTACGAGCAGTACTTC. Translated: CASSLWAGEGSSYEQYF.

The gene calls are TRBV11-2 and TRBJ1-5; TRBD1 is a possible D gene (5 bases). Germline V CDR1 and CDR2: SGHAT, FQNNGV. The CDR3 is 15 residues long. The V gene lost 0 bases and the J gene lost 6 bases, with 12 bases spanning the gap. DNA for the CDR3: TGTGCCAGCAGCTTAGAAAATTTGGGGGGTCAGCCCCAGCATTTT. It translates to CASSLENLGGQPQHF.

The chain is built from TRBV9 and TRBJ2-7, with TRBD2 identical over 11 bases. V was clipped by 2 bases and J by 5 bases; unmatched bases: 3. This CDR3 region has 14 residues. Germline assignment: CDR1 SGDLS and CDR2 YYNGEE. CDR3 DNA sequence: TGTGCCAGCAGCGTTAGCGGGAGGGACGACGAGCAGTACTTC. The encoded protein is CASSVSGRDDEQYF.